This T cell receptor (beta chain) appears in the sequencing data of a study of monozygotic twins with cystic fibrosis (dated by TCRdb to the early 2020s). About the study as a whole: Around 3 micrograms of fragmented DNA went through around 14 PCR cycles to produce barcoded libraries. The study compared TCR beta repertoires within and between 16 monozygotic twin pairs with cystic fibrosis to assess genetic influence on V and J gene usage. Twins were ranked among roughly 970 cohort participants for weight-for-height and FEVPerc (FEV1 disease centile) at the day of blood sampling. Data for three of the twin pairs had already been reported earlier in a different context. Ten female and six male twin pairs, aged roughly 2.0 to 40 years (median roughly 10 years) and mostly children and adolescents, were included in the cohort.

TCR beta CDR3 regions were amplified by multiplex PCR with the immunoSEQ immune profiling system according to the manufacturer's instructions. Sequencing was performed on an Illumina NextSeq system. Per the source publication's procedure: Sequence data were processed on the immunoSEQ Analyzer platform, and clonality was calculated as the square root of Simpson's index of productive rearrangements. Similarity in V and J usage was measured by Jensen-Shannon distance, and OLGA was used to compute CDR3 generation probabilities. The immuneACCESS database (August 2020) and VDJdb (December 2020) were searched for shared CDR3 sequences. TCRdb carries this immuneACCESS record with in-frame sequences only. Its versions omit some clonotypes, under half of them owing to an unresolved V gene in the studies checked, with the rest unexplained. V and J calls plus clone size are reproduced from that table; the DNA served to infer D and trimming. The sample records just over 14,000 clones, more than 75% of which are singletons. Approximately 1.1% of the sample lies in the top ten.

Overall study results and their limits: The cohort was small, and the number of shared CDR3s showed no association with age, concordance or disease severity. The greatest similarity to the co-twin was observed for V gene usage in 13 of 16 pairs and for J usage in 8 of 16 pairs, which suggested genetic constraints. Simpson clonality was generally low (median around 0.01), which suggests a naive-dominated repertoire, and clonality was higher in the most severely affected patients. Nucleotide-identical clonotype sharing was significantly higher within monozygotic CF twin pairs than between unrelated CF individuals (P = 0.000026, Mann-Whitney).

On this clone: Its specific antigen is unknown. No base qualities exist here, and no much larger clone lies one base off it.

The twin pairs came from the European Cystic Fibrosis Twin and Sibling Study Cohort, which recruited patients from 150 to 200 CF clinics across 14 European countries. Zygosity and CFTR genotype were verified in-house, and zygosity was tested by multiplex PCR of nine short tandem repeat loci. Each twin gave a peripheral blood sample, and clinical parameters were documented on that same day of blood sampling. Phenol/chloroform extraction was used to isolate genomic DNA from peripheral blood cells, and the DNA was then kept in TE buffer at 4 degrees C. CDR3 length: 16 amino acids, cysteine to phenylalanine. Here the CDR3 DNA is all that survives: 48 bases in frame from base 1. Trimming costs V 0 bases and J 0 bases, and their ends lie 10 bases apart. CDR1 is given as SGDLS and CDR2 as YYNGEE, both from the germline V gene.

Specimen: blood. The clonotype originates from a boy under 18 with cystic fibrosis. The sequence joins TRBV9 to TRBJ2-1, with TRBD1 as a weak D call on 5 bases. The nucleotide sequence reads as follows: TGTGCCAGCAGCGTAGGGGCAGACAGCTCCTACAATGAGCAGTTCTTC. Its translation reads: CASSVGADSSYNEQFF.